Below are 30 T cell receptor beta chains sequenced from a single sample in a study of control samples from healthy donors and cancer patients. Repertoires were generated with immunoSEQ multiplex PCR, while TCRdb's copy carries only in-frame clones and drops some. The sample records 100,000 to 150,000 clones, about nine tenths being singletons. Sequences were obtained from blood. The receptor set was obtained from a man between 35 and 55 years old in good health.

The CDR3 loop reads CASTKAGGSGANVLTF. The CDR3 nucleotides are TGTGCCAGCACTAAGGCCGGGGGATCTGGGGCCAACGTCCTGACTTTC. The chain couples TRBV11-3 to TRBJ2-6; possible D gene TRBD2, 6 bases. Looked up from germline, CDR1 is SGHNT and CDR2 is YENEEA. This CDR3 comprises 16 residues. V lost 7 bases to trimming and J lost 1 base, with 14 bases between them.

This sequence joins TRBV18 and TRBJ1-5; the D is unclear. Trimming took off 3 bases at V and 0 bases at J, with 6 bases between the two ends. Looked up from germline, CDR1 is KGHSH and CDR2 is LQKENI. The CDR3 runs 14 residues. This CDR3 is CASSPQASNQPQHF. In nucleotides, the CDR3 is TGTGCCAGCTCACCCCAGGCTAGCAATCAGCCCCAGCATTTT.

The rearrangement uses TRBV5-6 and TRBJ2-2, with a tentative D call TRBD2 (7 bases). CDR1 is SGHDT and CDR2 is YYEEEE in the germline V gene. Between the trimmed V and J ends, which lost 3 bases and 3 bases, there was a span of 21 bases. This CDR3 has 18 amino acids. CDR3 loop: CASSSPLGGGQYTGELFF. DNA for the CDR3: TGTGCCAGCAGCTCCCCCCTGGGAGGGGGTCAATACACCGGGGAGCTGTTTTTT.

The chain recombines TRBV19 with TRBJ1-2; D is perhaps TRBD1 (5 bases). Trimming took off 4 bases at V and 2 bases at J, with 14 bases between the two ends. Germline V gene sequence: CDR1 LNHDA, CDR2 SQIVND (reference sequence). The CDR3 loop spans 15 amino acids. CDR3 DNA: TGTGCCAGTAGTACCCCCAGGGCAGCCAACTATGGCTACACCTTC. Its translation is CASSTPRAANYGYTF.

V usage is TRBV11-3 and J usage is TRBJ1-6; D not resolved. This CDR3 region has 12 residues. Trimming stripped 9 bases from V and 6 bases from J, with 9 bases between. CDR1 is SGHNT, CDR2 YENEEA, per germline. The CDR3 here is CASRRGNSPLHF. CDR3 coding DNA: TGTGCCAGTCGGCGGGGTAATTCACCCCTCCACTTT.

The V call is TRBV2, the J call TRBJ1-5; TRBD1 aligns across 11 bases. Germline trimming cut 2 bases from V and 7 bases from J; bases unmatched to any gene: 4. Germline lookup yields CDR1 SNHLY and CDR2 FYNNEI. CDR3 length: 15 amino acids. The CDR3 region has the DNA TGTGCCAGCAGTGAATCTGGACAGGGGGCACAGCCCCAGCATTTT. It yields the protein CASSESGQGAQPQHF.

The chain carries TRBV18 and TRBJ2-3, with D unclear. The V and J ends lost 3 bases and 3 bases respectively, with 7 bases between them. In germline, CDR1 is KGHSH, CDR2 LQKENI. The length of the CDR3 is 13 residues. CDR3 nucleotide sequence: TGTGCCAGCTCACCCCCAGCGACAGATACGCAGTATTTT. It yields the protein CASSPPATDTQYF. Full variable domain (outside the CDR3, taken from reference TRBV18 and TRBJ2-3): NAGVMQNPRHLVRRRGQEARLRCSPMKGHSHVYWYRQLPEEGLKFMVYLQKENIIDESGMPKERFSAEFPKEGPSILRIQQVVRGDSAAYFCASSPPATDTQYFGPGTRLTVL.

This clone came up once. The chain joins TRBV14 to TRBJ2-3; 8 bases line up with TRBD1. The CDR3 is 15 residues long. The V gene's germline CDR1 is SGHDN and CDR2 FVKESK. V shed 1 base, J shed 4 bases, and the junction held 4 bases outside the gene matches. In nucleotides, the CDR3 is TGTGCCAGCAGCCAAGTCAGGGGGCAAGCAGATACGCAGTATTTT. Its translation: CASSQVRGQADTQYF.

The chain couples TRBV7-2 to TRBJ2-7; TRBD2 matches 12 bases. V trimming: 5 bases; J trimming: 4 bases; junction bases outside the gene matches: 9. Germline V gene lookup returns CDR1 SGHTA and CDR2 FQGNSA. The CDR3 loop spans 16 amino acids. The CDR3 DNA follows: TGTGCCAGCAGCCCCGGACTAGCGGGGTCAGGATACGAGCAGTACTTC. Translating gives CASSPGLAGSGYEQYF.

This clone was counted once. The J gene is TRBJ2-5, the V gene TRBV9, with D maybe TRBD1 (5 bases). The CDR3 has 12 amino acids. From germline, CDR1 is SGDLS and CDR2 YYNGEE. V lost 6 bases to trimming and J lost 3 bases, with 9 bases between them. CDR3 amino acids: CASKGAEETQYF. CDR3 sequence (DNA): TGTGCCAGCAAAGGGGCAGAAGAGACCCAGTACTTC.

Written as DNA, the CDR3 is TGTGCCAGCAGCTTAGAGGGGCAGGTTAGGAAGACCCAGTACTTC. It codes for CASSLEGQVRKTQYF. The J gene is TRBJ2-5, the V gene TRBV7-6; tentative D call: TRBD1 (5 bases). Germline V lookup: CDR1 SGHVS, CDR2 FNYEAQ. The CDR3 covers 15 residues. Trimming pared 1 base from V and 6 bases from J, leaving 15 bases between.

Many counts were recorded for this clone. The rearrangement links TRBV7-6 to TRBJ2-7; tentatively, D is TRBD1 (8 bases). The CDR3 extends over 15 amino acids. Trimming cost V 2 bases and J 4 bases, with 15 bases left between them. Per the germline V gene, CDR1 is SGHVS and CDR2 is FNYEAQ. DNA for the CDR3: TGTGCCAGCAGCTTATCCGCACAGGGGGGGTACGAGCAGTACTTC. Protein: CASSLSAQGGYEQYF.

The chain recombines TRBV6-5 with TRBJ1-1; possibly TRBD1 for D (5 bases). Germline values: CDR1 MNHEY, CDR2 SVGAGI. V shed 2 bases and J shed 1 base, with 8 bases lying between them. The CDR3 loop spans 14 amino acids. The CDR3 DNA sequence: TGTGCCAGCAGTTACGGGGGGGGGAACACTGAAGCTTTCTTT. Its translation: CASSYGGGNTEAFF.

The chain combines TRBV7-9 with TRBJ1-1; TRBD1 might be the D (6 bases). CDR1 is SEHNR and CDR2 is FQNEAQ in the germline V gene (reference sequence). This CDR3 region has 12 residues. Between the trimmed V and J ends, which lost 5 bases and 8 bases, there was a span of 12 bases. As DNA, the CDR3 is TGTGCCAGCAGCCCCGGACAGAAGGAAGCTTTCTTT. Residues: CASSPGQKEAFF.

The rearrangement uses TRBV7-3 and TRBJ1-2; 7 bases are shared with TRBD1. CDR3 size: 14 residues. V lost 0 bases and J lost 6; bases outside the gene matches: 4. The germline CDR1 and CDR2 sequences are SGHTA and FQGTGA. The CDR3 region has the DNA TGTGCCAGCAGCTTAACAGCAGGGGGAAATGGCTACACCTTC. This sequence encodes CASSLTAGGNGYTF. Full variable domain (outside the CDR3, taken from reference TRBV7-3 and TRBJ1-2): GAGVSQTPSNKVTEKGKYVELRCDPISGHTALYWYRQSLGQGPEFLIYFQGTGAADDSGLPNDRFFAVRPEGSVSTLKIQRTERGDSAVYLCASSLTAGGNGYTFGSGTRLTVV.

CDR3 in amino acids: CASSFPRGSLYEQYF. CDR3 nucleotides: TGTGCCAGCAGCTTTCCCCGGGGTTCCCTCTACGAGCAGTACTTC. The chain links TRBV7-9 to TRBJ2-7, with D perhaps TRBD2 (5 bases). V was trimmed by 3 bases and J by 3 bases, leaving 15 bases between them. Per the germline V gene, CDR1 is SEHNR and CDR2 is FQNEAQ (reference sequence). CDR3 length: 15 residues.

J is TRBJ2-2 and V is TRBV7-7, with 9 bases fitting TRBD1. The V gene's germline CDR1 is SSHAT and CDR2 FNYEAQ (reference sequence). The length of the CDR3 is 16 residues. Unmatched junction bases numbered 7, after V lost 4 bases and J lost 4 bases. CDR3 in amino acids: CASSSPGQGGTGELFF. The CDR3 DNA sequence: TGTGCCAGCAGCTCGCCGGGACAGGGAGGCACCGGGGAGCTGTTTTTT.

The chain joins TRBV6-5 to TRBJ1-4; D is undetermined. The CDR3 has 13 residues. Germline V lookup: CDR1 MNHEY, CDR2 SVGAGI. V was pared by 6 bases and J by 2 bases, with 7 bases between. The CDR3 protein is CASSSGTNEKLFF. The CDR3 DNA is TGTGCCAGCAGCTCTGGTACTAATGAAAAACTGTTTTTT.

V and J are TRBV29-1 and TRBJ2-1; TRBD1 might be the D (6 bases). The CDR3 sequence is 14 residues long. V lost 5 bases to trimming and J lost 9 bases, with 20 bases between them. The germline CDR1 and CDR2 sequences are SQVTM and ANQGSEA. The CDR3 coding sequence is TGCAGCGTTATGGTCCGGTTCGAGGACAGTGAGCAGTTCTTC. Translated: CSVMVRFEDSEQFF.

The chain recombines TRBV5-6 with TRBJ2-7; no reliable D call. The CDR3 consists of 16 residues. V dropped 0 bases and J dropped 2 bases, with 15 bases sitting between them. Germline CDR1 reads SGHDT; CDR2 reads YYEEEE. The CDR3 protein is CASSLGPPTATYEQYF. CDR3 nucleotide sequence: TGTGCCAGCAGCTTGGGTCCCCCGACCGCTACCTACGAGCAGTACTTC. The whole variable domain, remainder taken from reference TRBV5-6 and TRBJ2-7, is DAGVTQSPTHLIKTRGQQVTLRCSPKSGHDTVSWYQQALGQGPQFIFQYYEEEERQRGNFPDRFSGHQFPNYSSELNVNALLLGDSALYLCASSLGPPTATYEQYFGPGTRLTVT.

This chain uses TRBV7-8 with TRBJ2-7, with 7 nucleotides matching TRBD2. V lost 2 bases and J lost 3; bases outside the gene matches: 7. The CDR3 has 15 amino acids. Germline V gene sequence: CDR1 SGHVS, CDR2 FQNEAQ. CDR3 protein: CASSLQGGGGYEQYF. The CDR3 DNA sequence: TGTGCCAGCAGCTTACAGGGCGGGGGAGGCTACGAGCAGTACTTC. Based on the CDR3 plus reference TRBV7-8 and TRBJ2-7, the full variable domain is GAGVSQSPRYKVAKRGQDVALRCDPISGHVSLFWYQQALGQGPEFLTYFQNEAQLDKSGLPSDRFFAERPEGSVSTLKIQRTQQEDSAVYLCASSLQGGGGYEQYFGPGTRLTVT.

The chain recombines TRBV6-5 with TRBJ2-7; 7 bases match TRBD2. The CDR3 runs to 16 residues. The V and J ends lost 0 bases and 4 bases, in that order; junction bases with no gene match: 9. Germline V lookup: CDR1 MNHEY, CDR2 SVGAGI. This CDR3 is CASSYSVSGEIYEQYF. In DNA, the CDR3 is TGTGCCAGCAGTTACTCGGTGAGCGGGGAGATTTACGAGCAGTACTTC.

This chain links TRBV24-1 with TRBJ2-1, with D possibly TRBD1 on 7 matching bases. The CDR3 runs to 15 residues. The germline V and J ends were trimmed by 6 bases and 11 bases, with 22 bases remaining between them. The germline CDR1 and CDR2 sequences are KGHDR and SFDVKD. Here the CDR3 DNA reads TGTGCCACCAGTCCCCCCCCCGGAGGGGGCTATAAGCAGTTCTTC. It translates to CATSPPPGGGYKQFF.

The chain is built from TRBV24-1 and TRBJ2-5, with 8 bases identical to TRBD1. V shed 3 bases, J shed 5 bases, and the junction held 4 bases outside the gene matches. The CDR3 spans 14 residues. The germline gives CDR1 KGHDR, CDR2 SFDVKD. In DNA form, the CDR3 reads TGTGCCACCAGTGATCCAGGGGGCTCGGAGACCCAGTACTTC. Its protein is CATSDPGGSETQYF.

The V gene is TRBV24-1, the J gene TRBJ1-1, with 8 bases that match TRBD1. V trimming: 6 bases; J trimming: 1 base; junction bases outside the gene matches: 6. The CDR3 runs 15 residues. Per germline, CDR1 KGHDR and CDR2 SFDVKD. DNA of the CDR3: TGTGCCACCAGTCCGACAGGGGCCCCGAACACTGAAGCTTTCTTT. Its protein is CATSPTGAPNTEAFF.

The rearrangement uses TRBV7-2 and TRBJ2-5; D possibly corresponds to TRBD1 (5 bases). Between the trimmed V and J ends, which lost 5 bases and 4 bases, there was a span of 11 bases. This CDR3 region has 13 residues. In germline, CDR1 is SGHTA, CDR2 FQGNSA. The CDR3 region is CASSRPQGETQYF. The CDR3 nucleotides are TGTGCCAGCAGCCGACCCCAGGGAGAGACCCAGTACTTC. The whole variable domain, remainder taken from reference TRBV7-2 and TRBJ2-5, is GAGVSQSPSNKVTEKGKDVELRCDPISGHTALYWYRQSLGQGLEFLIYFQGNSAPDKSGLPSDRFSAERTGGSVSTLTIQRTQQEDSAVYLCASSRPQGETQYFGPGTRLLVL.

This chain links TRBV5-6 with TRBJ2-7, with 12 nucleotides matching TRBD1. This CDR3 comprises 13 residues. The V gene's germline CDR1 is SGHDT and CDR2 YYEEEE. CDR3 DNA sequence: TGTGCCAGCAGCTTGGTTGGGACAGGGGGCCTCGGGGTC. Translation: CASSLVGTGGLGV.

The rearrangement joins TRBV27 to TRBJ2-2; D assignment may be TRBD1 or TRBD2 (5 bases each). From germline, CDR1 is MNHEY and CDR2 SMNVEV (reference sequence). Trimming removed 7 bases at V and 3 bases at J, with 21 bases between. The CDR3 runs to 17 residues. CDR3 loop: CASNQRTRGGDTGELFF. The CDR3 DNA is TGTGCCAGCAACCAGCGGACAAGGGGTGGCGACACCGGGGAGCTGTTTTTT.

The chain has TRBV12-1 and TRBJ2-6; TRBD1 is taken as the D call from the table, unchecked against the DNA. TRBV12-1 is flagged as a pseudogene. The CDR3 totals 19 residues. The CDR3 nucleotides read TGTGCCAGCAGCTCCATCACCCGGGACAGGGGTGCCGGGGCCAACGTCCTGACTTTC. This gives the protein CASSSITRDRGAGANVLTF.

The chain couples TRBV9 to TRBJ1-1, with D hard to call. Trimming stripped 2 bases from V and 2 bases from J, with 7 bases between. CDR1 and CDR2 (germline): SGDLS, YYNGEE. CDR3 length: 13 amino acids. For the CDR3, the DNA is TGTGCCAGCAGCGTTAAGAGTAACACTGAAGCTTTCTTT. It encodes CASSVKSNTEAFF.